This TCR beta chain was captured by sequencing in a study of shared clonotypes between healthy human individuals. CDR3 length equals 17 residues. Per the germline V gene, CDR1 is MGHRA and CDR2 is YSYEKL. V was pared by 4 bases and J by 5 bases, with 11 bases of the junction left unmatched. Assay execution proceeded at the deep level. Clones were read by immunoSEQ multiplex PCR, and TCRdb kept only the in-frame ones, dropping some. In the table there are approximately 2.3 million clones, 85% to 95% of which are singletons. The sequenced material came from naive CD4+ T cells from PBMCs. Subset reported: CD45RA+ positively selected. The gene calls are TRBV4-1 and TRBJ2-7, with 13 bases aligning to TRBD2. The source of this sequence is a man younger than 30 in good health. Some clones in this sample may be carry-over from other donors' samples. The CDR3 protein is CASSLSEGLAGRNEQYF. CDR3 nucleotide sequence: TGCGCCAGCAGCCTCTCTGAGGGACTAGCGGGACGGAACGAGCAGTACTTC.